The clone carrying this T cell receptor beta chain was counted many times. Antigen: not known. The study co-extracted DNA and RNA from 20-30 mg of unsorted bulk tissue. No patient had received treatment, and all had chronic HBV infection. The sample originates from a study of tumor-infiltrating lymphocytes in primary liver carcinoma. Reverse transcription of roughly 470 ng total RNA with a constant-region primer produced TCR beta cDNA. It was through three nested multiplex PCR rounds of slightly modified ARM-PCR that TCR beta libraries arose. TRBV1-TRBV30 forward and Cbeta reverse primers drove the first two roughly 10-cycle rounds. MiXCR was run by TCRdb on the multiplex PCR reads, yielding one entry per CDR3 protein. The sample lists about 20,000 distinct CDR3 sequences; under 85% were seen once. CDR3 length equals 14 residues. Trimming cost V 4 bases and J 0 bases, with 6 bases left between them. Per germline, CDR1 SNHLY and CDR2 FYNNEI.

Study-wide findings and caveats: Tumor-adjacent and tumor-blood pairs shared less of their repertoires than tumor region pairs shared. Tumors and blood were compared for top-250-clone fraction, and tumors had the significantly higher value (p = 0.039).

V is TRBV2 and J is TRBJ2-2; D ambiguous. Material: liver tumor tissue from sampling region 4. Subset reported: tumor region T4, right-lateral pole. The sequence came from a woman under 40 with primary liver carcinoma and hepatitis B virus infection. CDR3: CASSGSANTGELFF. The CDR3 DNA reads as TGTGCCAGCAGTGGTAGTGCGAACACCGGGGAGCTGTTTTTT.